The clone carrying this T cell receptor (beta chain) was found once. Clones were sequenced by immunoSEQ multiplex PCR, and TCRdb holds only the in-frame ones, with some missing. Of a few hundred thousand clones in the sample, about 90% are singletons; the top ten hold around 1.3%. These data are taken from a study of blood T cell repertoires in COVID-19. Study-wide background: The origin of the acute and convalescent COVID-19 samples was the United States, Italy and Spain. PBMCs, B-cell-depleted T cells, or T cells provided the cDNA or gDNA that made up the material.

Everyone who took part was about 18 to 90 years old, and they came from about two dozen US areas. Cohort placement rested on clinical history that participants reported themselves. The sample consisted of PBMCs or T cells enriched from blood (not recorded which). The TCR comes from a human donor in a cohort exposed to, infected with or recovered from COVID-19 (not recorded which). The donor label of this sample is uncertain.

CDR3 coding DNA: TGTGCCAGCAGTTTCTTTAGGGGACCCCTCCACTTT. Amino acids: CASSFFRGPLHF. The rearrangement uses TRBV12-3 or TRBV12-4 and TRBJ1-6; D perhaps matches TRBD1 (5 bases). The V gene lost 3 bases and the J gene lost 12 bases, with 9 bases spanning the gap. The CDR3 spans 12 residues.